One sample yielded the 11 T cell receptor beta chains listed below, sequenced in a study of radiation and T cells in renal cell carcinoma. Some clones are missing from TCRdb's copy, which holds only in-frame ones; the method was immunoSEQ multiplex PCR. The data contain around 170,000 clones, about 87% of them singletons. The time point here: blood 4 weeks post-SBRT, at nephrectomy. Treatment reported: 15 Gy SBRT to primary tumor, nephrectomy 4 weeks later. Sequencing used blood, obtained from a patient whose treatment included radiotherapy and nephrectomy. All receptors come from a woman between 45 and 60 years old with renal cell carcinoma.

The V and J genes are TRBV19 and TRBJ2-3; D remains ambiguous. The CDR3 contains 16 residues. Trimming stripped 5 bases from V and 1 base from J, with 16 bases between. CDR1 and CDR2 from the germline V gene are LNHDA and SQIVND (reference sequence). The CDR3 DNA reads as TGTGCCAGTAGTTCCCCGCCGGCCGTACGCACAGATACGCAGTATTTT. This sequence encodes CASSSPPAVRTDTQYF.

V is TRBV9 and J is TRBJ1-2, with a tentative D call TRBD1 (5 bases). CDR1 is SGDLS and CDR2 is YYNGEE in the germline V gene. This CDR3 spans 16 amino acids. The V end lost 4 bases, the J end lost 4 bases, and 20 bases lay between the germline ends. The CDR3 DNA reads TGTGCCAGCAGCCCCTCTCGGGACCCGGGCGGCTATGGCTACACCTTC. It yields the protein CASSPSRDPGGYGYTF.

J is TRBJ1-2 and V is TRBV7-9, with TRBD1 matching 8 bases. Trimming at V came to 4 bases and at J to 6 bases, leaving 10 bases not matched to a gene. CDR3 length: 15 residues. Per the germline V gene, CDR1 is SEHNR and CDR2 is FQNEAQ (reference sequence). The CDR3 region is CASSSPDRAQHGYTF. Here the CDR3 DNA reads TGTGCCAGCAGCTCACCGGACAGGGCTCAGCATGGCTACACCTTC.

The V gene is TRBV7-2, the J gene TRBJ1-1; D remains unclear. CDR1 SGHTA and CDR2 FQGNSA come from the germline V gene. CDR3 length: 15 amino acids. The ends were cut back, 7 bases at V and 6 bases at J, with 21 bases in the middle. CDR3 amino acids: CASTPQKGTGSEAFF. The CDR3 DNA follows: TGTGCCAGCACTCCCCAGAAGGGCACGGGCTCTGAAGCTTTCTTT.

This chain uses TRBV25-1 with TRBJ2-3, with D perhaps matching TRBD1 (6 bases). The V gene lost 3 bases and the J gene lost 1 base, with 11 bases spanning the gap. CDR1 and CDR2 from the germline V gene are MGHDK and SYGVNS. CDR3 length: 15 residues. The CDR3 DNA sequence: TGTGCCAGCAGTGATTGGACAGATCGCACAGATACGCAGTATTTT. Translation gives CASSDWTDRTDTQYF.

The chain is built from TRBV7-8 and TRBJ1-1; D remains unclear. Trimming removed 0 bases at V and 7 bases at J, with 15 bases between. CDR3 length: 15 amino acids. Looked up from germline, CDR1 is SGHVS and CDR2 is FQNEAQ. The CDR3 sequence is CASSLAAGLSGEAFF. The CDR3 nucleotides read TGTGCCAGCAGCTTAGCCGCAGGACTCTCTGGTGAAGCTTTCTTT.

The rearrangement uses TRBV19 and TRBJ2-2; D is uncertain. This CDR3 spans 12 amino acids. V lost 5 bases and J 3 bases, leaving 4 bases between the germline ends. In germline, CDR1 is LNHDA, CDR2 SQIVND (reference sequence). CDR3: CASSAHTGELFF. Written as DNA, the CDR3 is TGTGCCAGTAGTGCTCACACCGGGGAGCTGTTTTTT.

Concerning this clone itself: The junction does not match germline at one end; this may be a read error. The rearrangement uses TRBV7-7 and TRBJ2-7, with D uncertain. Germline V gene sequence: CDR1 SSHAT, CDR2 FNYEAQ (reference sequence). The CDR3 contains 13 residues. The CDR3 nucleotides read TGTGCTAGCAGCTTAGGTGGGCTCGACGAGCAGTACTTC. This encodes CASSLGGLDEQYF.

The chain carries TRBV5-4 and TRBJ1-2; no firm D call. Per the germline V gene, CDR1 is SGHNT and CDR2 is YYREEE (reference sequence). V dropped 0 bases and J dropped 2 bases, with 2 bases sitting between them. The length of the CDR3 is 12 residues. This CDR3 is CASSLDNYGYTF. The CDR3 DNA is TGTGCCAGCAGCTTGGACAACTATGGCTACACCTTC.

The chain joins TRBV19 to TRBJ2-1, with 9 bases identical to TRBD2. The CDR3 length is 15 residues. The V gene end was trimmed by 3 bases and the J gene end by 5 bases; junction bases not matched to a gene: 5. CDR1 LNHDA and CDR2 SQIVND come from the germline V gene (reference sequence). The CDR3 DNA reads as TGTGCCAGTAGTATTGTGGCGGGGGGGAACAATGAGCAGTTCTTC. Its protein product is CASSIVAGGNNEQFF.

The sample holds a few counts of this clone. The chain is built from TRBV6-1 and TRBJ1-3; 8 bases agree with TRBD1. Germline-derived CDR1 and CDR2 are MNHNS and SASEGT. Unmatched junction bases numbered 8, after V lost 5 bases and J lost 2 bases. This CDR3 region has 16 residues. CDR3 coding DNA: TGTGCCAGCAGTAAAGGACAGGGAAAGGCTGGAAACACCATATATTTT. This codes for CASSKGQGKAGNTIYF.